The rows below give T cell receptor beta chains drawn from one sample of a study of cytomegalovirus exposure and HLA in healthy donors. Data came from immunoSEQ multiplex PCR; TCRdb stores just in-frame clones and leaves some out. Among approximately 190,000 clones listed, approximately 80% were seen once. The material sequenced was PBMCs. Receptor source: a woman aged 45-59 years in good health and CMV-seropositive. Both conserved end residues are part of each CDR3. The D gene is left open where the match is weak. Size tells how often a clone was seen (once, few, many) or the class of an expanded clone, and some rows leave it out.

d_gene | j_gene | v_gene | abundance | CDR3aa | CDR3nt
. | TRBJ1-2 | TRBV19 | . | CASSPEGGQHYGYTF | TGTGCCAGTAGTCCCGAGGGGGGGCAACACTATGGCTACACCTTC
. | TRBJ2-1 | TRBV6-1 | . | CASSPERRFYNEQFF | TGTGCCAGCAGTCCAGAACGTCGTTTCTACAATGAGCAGTTCTTC
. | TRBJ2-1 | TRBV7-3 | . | CASSLIPGGNYNEQFF | TGTGCCAGCAGCTTAATACCGGGGGGCAATTACAATGAGCAGTTCTTC
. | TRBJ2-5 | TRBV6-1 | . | CASSETVGTQYF | TGTGCCAGCAGTGAGACAGTAGGGACCCAGTACTTC
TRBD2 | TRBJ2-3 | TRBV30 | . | CAWSGRTSGGRGTQYF | TGTGCCTGGAGCGGGCGGACTAGCGGGGGGAGGGGTACGCAGTATTTT
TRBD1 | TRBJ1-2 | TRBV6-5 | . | CASSPTGGYGYTF | TGTGCCAGCAGTCCCACAGGGGGCTATGGCTACACCTTC
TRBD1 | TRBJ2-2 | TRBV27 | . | CASSLLDRGRIGELFF | TGTGCCAGCAGTTTACTCGACAGGGGGCGCATCGGGGAGCTGTTTTTT
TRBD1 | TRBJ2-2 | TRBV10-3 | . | CATRGQLNTGELFF | TGTGCCACCAGGGGACAGCTGAACACCGGGGAGCTGTTTTTT
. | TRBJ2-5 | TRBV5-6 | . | CASNLTGKGQETQYF | TGTGCCAGCAACTTAACAGGGAAGGGGCAAGAGACCCAGTACTTC
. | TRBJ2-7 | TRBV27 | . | CASSLGRSSYEQYF | TGTGCCAGCAGTTTGGGGAGAAGCTCCTACGAGCAGTACTTC
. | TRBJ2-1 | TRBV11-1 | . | CASSYGQTYNEQFF | TGTGCCAGCAGCTATGGACAGACCTACAATGAGCAGTTCTTC
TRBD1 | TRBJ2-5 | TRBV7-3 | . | CASSSGQTLGETQYF | TGTGCCAGCAGCTCGGGACAGACTCTTGGGGAGACCCAGTACTTC
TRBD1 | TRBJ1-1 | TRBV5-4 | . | CASSPDRGTEAFF | TGTGCCAGCAGCCCGGACAGGGGCACTGAAGCTTTCTTT
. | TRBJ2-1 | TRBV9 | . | CASSVGYRTVSYNEQFF | TGTGCCAGCAGCGTAGGTTATCGGACAGTCTCCTACAATGAGCAGTTCTTC
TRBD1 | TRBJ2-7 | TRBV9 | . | CASSVGQGAGEQYF | TGTGCCAGCAGCGTCGGACAGGGGGCGGGCGAGCAGTACTTC
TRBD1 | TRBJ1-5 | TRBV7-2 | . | CASSGTGNQPQHF | TGTGCCAGCAGCGGGACAGGCAATCAGCCCCAGCATTTT
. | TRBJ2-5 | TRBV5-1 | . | CASSILTGIQETQYF | TGCGCCAGCAGCATCCTGACGGGGATCCAAGAGACCCAGTACTTC
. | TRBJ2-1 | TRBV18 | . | CASSPANEQFF | TGTGCCAGCTCACCAGCGAATGAGCAGTTCTTC
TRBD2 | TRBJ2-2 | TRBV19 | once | CASSIVSGGTGELFF | TGTGCCAGTAGTATTGTCAGCGGGGGGACCGGGGAGCTGTTTTTT
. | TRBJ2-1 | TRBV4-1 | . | CASSQDSGLARSSYNEQFF | TGCGCCAGCAGCCAAGATTCGGGTCTAGCGAGGAGCTCCTACAATGAGCAGTTCTTC
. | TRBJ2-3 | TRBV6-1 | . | CASGGWAPDTQYF | TGTGCCAGCGGGGGGTGGGCTCCAGATACGCAGTATTTT
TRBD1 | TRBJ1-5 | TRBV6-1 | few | CASRDRGGNQPQHF | TGTGCCAGCAGGGACAGGGGAGGCAATCAGCCCCAGCATTTT
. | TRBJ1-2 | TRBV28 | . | CASRPGRGPGYTF | TGTGCCAGCAGACCCGGCAGGGGCCCTGGCTACACCTTC
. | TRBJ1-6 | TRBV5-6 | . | CASSLGPGSPLHF | TGTGCCAGCAGCTTAGGCCCGGGATCACCCCTCCACTTT
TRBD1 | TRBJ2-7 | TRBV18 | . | CASSKDRSSYEQYF | TGTGCCAGCTCTAAGGACAGGAGCTCCTACGAGCAGTACTTC
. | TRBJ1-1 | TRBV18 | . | CASSPKGDTEAFF | TGTGCCAGCTCCCCTAAGGGGGACACTGAAGCTTTCTTT
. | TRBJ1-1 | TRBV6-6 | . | CASKNPAMNTEAFF | TGTGCCAGCAAAAATCCCGCGATGAACACTGAAGCTTTCTTT
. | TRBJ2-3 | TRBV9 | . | CASSVSPGLTDTQYF | TGTGCCAGCAGCGTATCCCCAGGTCTCACAGATACGCAGTATTTT
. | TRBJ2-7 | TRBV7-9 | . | CASSLGREQYF | TGTGCCAGCAGCTTAGGGCGGGAGCAGTACTTC
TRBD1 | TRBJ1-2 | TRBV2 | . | CASSPGQSGYGYTF | TGTGCCAGCAGCCCGGGACAGTCGGGCTATGGCTACACCTTC
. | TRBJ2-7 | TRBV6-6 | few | CASSYYGSLAYEQYF | TGTGCCAGCAGTTACTACGGGAGCTTAGCCTACGAGCAGTACTTC
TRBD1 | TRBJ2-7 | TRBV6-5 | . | CASSYSRGDRTYEQYF | TGTGCCAGCAGTTACTCGAGGGGGGACAGGACTTACGAGCAGTACTTC
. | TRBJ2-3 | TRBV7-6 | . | CASSPLPDTQYF | TGTGCCAGCAGCCCTCTTCCGGATACGCAGTATTTT
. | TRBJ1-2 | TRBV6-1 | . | CASRQGGHGYTF | TGTGCCAGCAGGCAGGGAGGGCACGGCTACACCTTC
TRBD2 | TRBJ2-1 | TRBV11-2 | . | CASSHTGLAGYNEQFF | TGTGCCAGCAGCCACACGGGACTAGCGGGGTACAATGAGCAGTTCTTC
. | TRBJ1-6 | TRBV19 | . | CASSIAAGLGNSPLHF | TGTGCCAGTAGTATTGCCGCAGGGTTAGGTAATTCACCCCTCCACTTT
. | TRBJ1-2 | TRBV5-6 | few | CASSLEQSYGYTF | TGTGCCAGCAGCTTGGAACAGAGCTATGGCTACACCTTC
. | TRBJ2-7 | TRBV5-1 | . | CASSLGPASYEQYF | TGCGCCAGCAGCTTGGGTCCCGCCTCCTACGAGCAGTACTTC
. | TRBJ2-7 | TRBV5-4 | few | CASSVRTASGEQYF | TGTGCCAGCAGCGTAAGGACAGCCTCGGGCGAGCAGTACTTC
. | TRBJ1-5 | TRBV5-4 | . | CASSLLQNNQPQHF | TGTGCCAGCAGCTTGCTACAGAACAATCAGCCCCAGCATTTT
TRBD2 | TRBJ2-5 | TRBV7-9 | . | CASSLGSGGAPTQYF | TGTGCCAGCAGCTTAGGAAGCGGGGGGGCGCCGACCCAGTACTTC
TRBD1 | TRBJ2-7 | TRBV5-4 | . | CASSLPRQGPYEQYF | TGTGCCAGCAGCTTGCCCCGACAGGGCCCGTACGAGCAGTACTTC